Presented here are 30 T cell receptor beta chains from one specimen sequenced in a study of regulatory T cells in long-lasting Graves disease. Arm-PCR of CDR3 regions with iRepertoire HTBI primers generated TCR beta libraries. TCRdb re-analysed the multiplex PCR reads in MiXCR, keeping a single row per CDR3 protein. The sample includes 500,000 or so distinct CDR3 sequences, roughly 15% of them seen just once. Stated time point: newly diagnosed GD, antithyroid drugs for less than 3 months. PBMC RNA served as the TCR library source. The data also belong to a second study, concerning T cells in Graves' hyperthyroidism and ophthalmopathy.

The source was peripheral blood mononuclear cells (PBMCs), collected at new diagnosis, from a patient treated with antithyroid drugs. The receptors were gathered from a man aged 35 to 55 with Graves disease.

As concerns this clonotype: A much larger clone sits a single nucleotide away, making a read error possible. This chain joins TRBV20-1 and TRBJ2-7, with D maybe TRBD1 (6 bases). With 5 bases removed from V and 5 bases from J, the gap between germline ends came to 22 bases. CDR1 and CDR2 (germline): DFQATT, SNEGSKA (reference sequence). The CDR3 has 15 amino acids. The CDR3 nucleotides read TGCAGTGCTCTTACCCGGACAGACCTGCAGGACGAGCAGTACTTC. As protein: CSALTRTDLQDEQYF.

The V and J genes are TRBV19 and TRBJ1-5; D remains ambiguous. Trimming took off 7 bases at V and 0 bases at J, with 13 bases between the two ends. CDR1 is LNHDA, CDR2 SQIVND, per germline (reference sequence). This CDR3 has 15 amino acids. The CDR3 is CASTEGGYSNQPQHF. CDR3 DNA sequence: TGTGCCAGTACCGAAGGAGGATATAGCAATCAGCCCCAGCATTTT.

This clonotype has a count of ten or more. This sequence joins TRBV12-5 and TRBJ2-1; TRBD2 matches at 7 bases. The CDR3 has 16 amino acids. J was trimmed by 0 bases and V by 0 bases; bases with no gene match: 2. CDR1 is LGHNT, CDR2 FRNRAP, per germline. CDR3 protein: CASGLVRGSSYNEQFF. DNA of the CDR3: TGTGCTAGTGGTTTGGTACGCGGGAGCTCCTACAATGAGCAGTTCTTC.

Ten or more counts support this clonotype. CDR3 loop: CASSQDRVWSGLFF. DNA of the CDR3: TGTGCCAGCAGCCAAGATCGGGTCTGGTCCGGGCTGTTTTTT. The gene calls are TRBV3-1 and TRBJ2-2; D is unresolved. CDR3 length equals 14 residues. V dropped 0 bases and J dropped 13 bases, with 15 bases sitting between them. Germline loops: CDR1 LGHDT, CDR2 YNNKEL (reference sequence).

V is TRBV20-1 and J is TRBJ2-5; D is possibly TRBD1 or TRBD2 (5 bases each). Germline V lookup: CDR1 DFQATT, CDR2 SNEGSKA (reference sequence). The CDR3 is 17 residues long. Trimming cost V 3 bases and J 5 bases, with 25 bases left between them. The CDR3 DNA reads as TGCAGTGCTAGGCGGAAGGGGTCGGGATTCATGGGGGAGACCCAGTACTTC. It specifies CSARRKGSGFMGETQYF.

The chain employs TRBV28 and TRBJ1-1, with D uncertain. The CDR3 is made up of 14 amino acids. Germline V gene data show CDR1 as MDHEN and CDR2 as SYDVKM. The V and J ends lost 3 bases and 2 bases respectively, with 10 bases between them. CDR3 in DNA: TGTGCCAGCAGTTTTGCGGGCAGAAACACTGAAGCTTTCTTT. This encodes CASSFAGRNTEAFF.

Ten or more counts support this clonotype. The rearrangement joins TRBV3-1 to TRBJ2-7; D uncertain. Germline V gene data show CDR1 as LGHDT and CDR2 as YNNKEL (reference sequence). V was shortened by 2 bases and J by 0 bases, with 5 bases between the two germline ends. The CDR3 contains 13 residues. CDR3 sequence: CASSQWSSYEQYF. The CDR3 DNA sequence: TGTGCCAGCAGCCAATGGAGCTCCTACGAGCAGTACTTC.

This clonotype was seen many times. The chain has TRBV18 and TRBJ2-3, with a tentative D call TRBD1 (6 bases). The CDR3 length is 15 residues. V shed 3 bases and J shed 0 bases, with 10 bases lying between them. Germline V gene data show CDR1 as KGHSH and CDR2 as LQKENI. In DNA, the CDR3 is TGTGCCAGCTCACCGTCGGGACATAGCACAGATACGCAGTATTTT. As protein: CASSPSGHSTDTQYF.

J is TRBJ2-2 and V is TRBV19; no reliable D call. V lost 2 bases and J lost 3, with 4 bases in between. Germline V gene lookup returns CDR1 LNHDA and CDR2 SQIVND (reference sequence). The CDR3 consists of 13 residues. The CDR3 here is CASSIRYTGELFF. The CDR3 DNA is TGTGCCAGTAGTATAAGGTACACCGGGGAGCTGTTTTTT.

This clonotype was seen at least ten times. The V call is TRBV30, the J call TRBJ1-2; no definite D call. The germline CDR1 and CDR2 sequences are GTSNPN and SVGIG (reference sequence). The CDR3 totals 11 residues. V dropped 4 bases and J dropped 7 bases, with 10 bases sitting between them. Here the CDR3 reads CAWTPLGGYTF. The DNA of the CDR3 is TGTGCCTGGACACCTTTGGGTGGCTACACCTTC.

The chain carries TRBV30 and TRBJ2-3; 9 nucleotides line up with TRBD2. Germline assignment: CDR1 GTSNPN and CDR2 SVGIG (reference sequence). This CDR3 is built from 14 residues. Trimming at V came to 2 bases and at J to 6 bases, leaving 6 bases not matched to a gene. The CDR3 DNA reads TGTGCCTGGAGTCACCTAGCGGGAAGGGATACGCAGTATTTT. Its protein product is CAWSHLAGRDTQYF. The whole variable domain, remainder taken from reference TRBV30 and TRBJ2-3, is SQTIHQWPATLVQPVGSPLSLECTVEGTSNPNLYWYRQAAGRGLQLLFYSVGIGQISSEVPQNLSASRPQDRQFILSSKKLLLSDSGFYLCAWSHLAGRDTQYFGPGTRLTVL.

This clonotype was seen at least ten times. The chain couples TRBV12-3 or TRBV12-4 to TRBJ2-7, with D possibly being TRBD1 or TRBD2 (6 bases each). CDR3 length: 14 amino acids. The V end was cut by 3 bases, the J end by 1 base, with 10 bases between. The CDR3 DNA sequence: TGTGCCAGCAGTTTGCGGGACACATCCTACGAGCAGTACTTC. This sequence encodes CASSLRDTSYEQYF.

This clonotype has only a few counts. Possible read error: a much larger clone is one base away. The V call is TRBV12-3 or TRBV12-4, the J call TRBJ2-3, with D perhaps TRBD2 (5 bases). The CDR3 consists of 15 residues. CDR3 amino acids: CASSSRASSTDAQYF. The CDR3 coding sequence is TGTGCCAGCAGTTCCCGAGCCTCTAGCACAGATGCGCAGTATTTT.

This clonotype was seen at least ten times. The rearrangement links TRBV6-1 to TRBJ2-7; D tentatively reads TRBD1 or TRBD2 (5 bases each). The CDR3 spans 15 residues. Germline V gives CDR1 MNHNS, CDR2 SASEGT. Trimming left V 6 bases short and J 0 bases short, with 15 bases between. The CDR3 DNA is TGTGCCAGCAGACCTATTTCGGGACCCTCCTACGAGCAGTACTTC. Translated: CASRPISGPSYEQYF.

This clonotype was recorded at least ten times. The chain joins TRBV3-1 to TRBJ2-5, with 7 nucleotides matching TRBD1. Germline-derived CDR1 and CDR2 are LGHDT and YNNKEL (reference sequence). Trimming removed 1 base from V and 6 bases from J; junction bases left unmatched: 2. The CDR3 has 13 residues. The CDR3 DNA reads TGTGCCAGCAGCCAAGGAGGGGGCAAGACCCAGTACTTC. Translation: CASSQGGGKTQYF.

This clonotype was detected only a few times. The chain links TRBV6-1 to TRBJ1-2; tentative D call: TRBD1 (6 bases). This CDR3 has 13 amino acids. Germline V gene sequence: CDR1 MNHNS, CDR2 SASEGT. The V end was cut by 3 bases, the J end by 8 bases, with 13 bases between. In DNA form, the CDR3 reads TGTGCCAGCAGTGACCGGGGGGCGAAAGGCTACACCTTC. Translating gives CASSDRGAKGYTF.

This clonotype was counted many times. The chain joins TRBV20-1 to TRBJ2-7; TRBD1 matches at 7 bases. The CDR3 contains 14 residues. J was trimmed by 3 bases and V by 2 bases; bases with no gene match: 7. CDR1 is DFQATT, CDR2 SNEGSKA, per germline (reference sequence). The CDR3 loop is CSARTGTALYEQYF. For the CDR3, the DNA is TGCAGTGCTAGAACCGGGACAGCACTCTACGAGCAGTACTTC.

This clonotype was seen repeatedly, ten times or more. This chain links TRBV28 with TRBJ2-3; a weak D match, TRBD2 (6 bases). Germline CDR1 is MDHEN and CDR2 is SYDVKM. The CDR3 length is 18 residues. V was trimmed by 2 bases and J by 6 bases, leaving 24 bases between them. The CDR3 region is CASSLPSVTAEGRDTQYF. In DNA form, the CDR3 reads TGTGCCAGCAGTTTACCTTCGGTTACCGCGGAGGGGAGGGATACGCAGTATTTT.

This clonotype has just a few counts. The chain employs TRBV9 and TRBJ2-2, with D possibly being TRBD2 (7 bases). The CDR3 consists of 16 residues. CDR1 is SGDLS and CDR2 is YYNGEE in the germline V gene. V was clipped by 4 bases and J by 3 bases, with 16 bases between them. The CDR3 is CASSPQGGADTGELFF. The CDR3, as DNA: TGTGCCAGCAGCCCTCAAGGGGGGGCTGACACCGGGGAGCTGTTTTTT.

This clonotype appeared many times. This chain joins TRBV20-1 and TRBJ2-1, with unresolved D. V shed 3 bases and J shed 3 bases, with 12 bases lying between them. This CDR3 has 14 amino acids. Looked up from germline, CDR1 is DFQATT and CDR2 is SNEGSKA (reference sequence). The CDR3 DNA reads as TGCAGTGCTAGTTCTCGCGGAGACTACAATGAGCAGTTCTTC. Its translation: CSASSRGDYNEQFF.

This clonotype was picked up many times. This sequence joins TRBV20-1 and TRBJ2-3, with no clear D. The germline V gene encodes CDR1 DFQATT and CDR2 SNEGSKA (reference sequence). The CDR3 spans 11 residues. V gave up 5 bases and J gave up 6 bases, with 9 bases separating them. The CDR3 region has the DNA TGCAGTGCTGAAACCCAGGATACGCAGTATTTT. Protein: CSAETQDTQYF.

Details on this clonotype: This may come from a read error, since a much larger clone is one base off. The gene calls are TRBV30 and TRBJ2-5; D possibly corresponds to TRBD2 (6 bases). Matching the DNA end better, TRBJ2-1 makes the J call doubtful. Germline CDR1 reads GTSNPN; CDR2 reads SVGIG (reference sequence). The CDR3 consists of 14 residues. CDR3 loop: CAWGPGLSNNKQFF. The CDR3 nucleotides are TGTGCCTGGGGACCGGGACTTAGCAACAATAAGCAGTTCTTC.

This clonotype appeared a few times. The CDR3 sequence: CASSFSGGPRTQYF. In DNA, the CDR3 is TGTGCCAGCAGTTTCTCGGGGGGGCCGCGGACGCAGTATTTT. The chain has TRBV27 and TRBJ2-3; the match to TRBD2 covers 8 bases. The CDR3 runs to 14 residues. Losses at the gene ends were 3 bases for V and 9 bases for J; bases not matched to a gene: 8. Germline V CDR1 and CDR2: MNHEY, SMNVEV (reference sequence).

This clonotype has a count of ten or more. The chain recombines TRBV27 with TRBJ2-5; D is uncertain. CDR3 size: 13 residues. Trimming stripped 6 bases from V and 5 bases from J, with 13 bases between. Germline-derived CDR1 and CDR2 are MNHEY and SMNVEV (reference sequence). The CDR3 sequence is CASRKGPIETQYF. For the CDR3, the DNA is TGTGCCAGCAGAAAAGGGCCCATCGAGACCCAGTACTTC.

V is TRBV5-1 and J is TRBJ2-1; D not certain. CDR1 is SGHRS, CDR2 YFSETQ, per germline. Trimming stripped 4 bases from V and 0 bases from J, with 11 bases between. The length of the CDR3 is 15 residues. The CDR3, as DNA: TGCGCCAGCAGCGTATGGGGTAGCTCCTACAATGAGCAGTTCTTC. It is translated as CASSVWGSSYNEQFF.

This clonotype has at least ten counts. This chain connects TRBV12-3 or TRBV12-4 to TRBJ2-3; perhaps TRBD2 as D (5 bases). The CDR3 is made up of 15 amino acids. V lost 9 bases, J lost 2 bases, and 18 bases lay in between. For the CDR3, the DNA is TGTGCCAGTAACCCGGGCGGAGGCCTCACAGATACGCAGTATTTT. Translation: CASNPGGGLTDTQYF.

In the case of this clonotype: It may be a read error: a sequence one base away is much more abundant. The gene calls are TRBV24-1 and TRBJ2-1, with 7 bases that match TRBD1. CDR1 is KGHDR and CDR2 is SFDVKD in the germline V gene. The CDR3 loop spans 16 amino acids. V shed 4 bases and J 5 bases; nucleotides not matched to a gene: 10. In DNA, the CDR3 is TGTGCCACCAGTGACCTTGCGGAACAGGGGAACAATGAGCAGTTCTTC. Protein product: CATSDLAEQGNNEQFF.

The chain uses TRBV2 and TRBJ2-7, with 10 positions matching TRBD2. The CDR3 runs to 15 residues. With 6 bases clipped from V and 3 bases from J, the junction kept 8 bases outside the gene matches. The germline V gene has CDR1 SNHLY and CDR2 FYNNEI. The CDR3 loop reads CASRRLAGADYEQYF. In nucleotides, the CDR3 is TGTGCCAGCAGGAGGCTAGCGGGAGCCGACTACGAGCAGTACTTC.

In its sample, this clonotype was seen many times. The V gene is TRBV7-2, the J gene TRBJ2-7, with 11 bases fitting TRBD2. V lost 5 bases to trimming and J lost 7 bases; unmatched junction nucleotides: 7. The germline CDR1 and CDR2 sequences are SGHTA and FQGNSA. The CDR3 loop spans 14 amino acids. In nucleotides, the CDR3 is TGTGCCAGCAGCCTTCTAGCGGGAGGTGGGGAGCAGTACTTC. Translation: CASSLLAGGGEQYF.

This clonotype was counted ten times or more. CDR3 in DNA: TGTGCCAGCAGCAGATTACAGGGTCTAACTGAAGCTTTCTTT. The encoded protein is CASSRLQGLTEAFF. This chain links TRBV11-2 with TRBJ1-1, with a tentative D call TRBD1 (6 bases). Trimming cost V 5 bases and J 5 bases, with 15 bases left between them. CDR1 and CDR2 (germline): SGHAT, FQNNGV. This CDR3 spans 14 amino acids.